Sequencing of this TCR beta chain was carried out in a study of CXCR3 chemokines and chemotherapy response in bladder cancer (dated by TCRdb to between 2021 and 2024). In the study overall: The study examined whether intratumoral CXCR3 chemokine system activity predicted chemotherapy response in human bladder cancer.

The library came from PCR. TCRdb shows the sequencer as Illumina HiSeq 2500. TCRdb reprocessing: public reads trimmed at Q25 with fastp, clones called with MiXCR, in-frame beta chains kept. Each CDR3 protein gets just one entry, which takes the most common genes and DNA from the rows behind it. The sample table lists fewer than 1,500 distinct CDR3 sequences, about 19% of them with a count of one. In total, the top ten clones hold approximately 43% of the sample. Details on this clonotype: Its antigen target is currently unknown. No base quality information exists; no much larger clone differs at one position.

The V end gives up 0 bases and the J end 13 bases, leaving 5 bases in the junction not matched to a gene. In the germline V gene (reference sequence), CDR1 corresponds to DFQATT and CDR2 to SNEGSKA. The CDR3 measures 12 amino acids from cysteine to phenylalanine. Kept here is only the CDR3 DNA, which spans 36 bases and is read in frame from base 1. Rearrangement joined TRBV20-1 to TRBJ2-3, with 9 middle bases fitting TRBD1. The sequence was obtained from a human donor with bladder cancer that did not respond to neoadjuvant chemotherapy. Sampling was performed from a patient whose treatment included neoadjuvant chemotherapy. The DNA reads as follows: TGCAGTGCTAGAGAACAGGGGGCTGTTGAGTATTTT. This translates into CSAREQGAVEYF.